This record covers a single T cell receptor (beta chain). A second 7 to 11 cycle PCR used barcoded and J-beta primers. Via MiXCR, TCRdb re-called the 5' RACE reads, giving one row per CDR3 protein. The data show about 510,000 distinct CDR3 sequences, around a quarter seen once. The data stem from a study of blood T cells in healthy people across ages. V dropped 2 bases and J dropped 4 bases, with 7 bases sitting between them. Germline-derived CDR1 and CDR2 are SGDLS and YYNGEE. The CDR3 totals 13 residues. This sample was also put to use in a study of T cells of mothers and their children. That investigation notes: Related and unrelated pairs show similar thymic shaping of TCR recombination output.

This sequence was found in a boy aged 2-15 years in good health. J is TRBJ2-1 and V is TRBV9; tentatively, D is TRBD2 (5 bases). The material sequenced was blood. The CDR3 here is CASSVTMYNEQFF. CDR3 nucleotides: TGTGCCAGCAGCGTGACTATGTACAATGAGCAGTTCTTC.